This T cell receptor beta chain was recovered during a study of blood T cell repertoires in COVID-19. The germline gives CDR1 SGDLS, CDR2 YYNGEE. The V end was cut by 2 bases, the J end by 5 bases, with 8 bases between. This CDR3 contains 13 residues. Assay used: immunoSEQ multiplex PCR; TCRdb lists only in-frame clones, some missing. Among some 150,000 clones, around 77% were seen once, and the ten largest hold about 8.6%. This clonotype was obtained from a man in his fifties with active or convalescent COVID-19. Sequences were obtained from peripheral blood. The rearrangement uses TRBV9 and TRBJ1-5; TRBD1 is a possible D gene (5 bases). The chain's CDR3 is CASSVWGDQPQHF. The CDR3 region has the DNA TGTGCCAGCAGCGTGTGGGGGGATCAGCCCCAGCATTTT.